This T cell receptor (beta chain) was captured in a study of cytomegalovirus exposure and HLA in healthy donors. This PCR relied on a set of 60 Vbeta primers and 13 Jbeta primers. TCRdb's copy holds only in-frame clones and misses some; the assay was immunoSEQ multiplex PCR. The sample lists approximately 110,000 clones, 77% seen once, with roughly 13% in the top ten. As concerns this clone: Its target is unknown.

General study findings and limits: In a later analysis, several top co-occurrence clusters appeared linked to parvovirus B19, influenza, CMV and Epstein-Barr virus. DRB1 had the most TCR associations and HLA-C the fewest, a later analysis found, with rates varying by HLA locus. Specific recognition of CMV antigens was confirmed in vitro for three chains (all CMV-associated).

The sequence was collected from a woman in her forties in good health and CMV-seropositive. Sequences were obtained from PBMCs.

The CDR3: CASSLQGPRGTEAFF. The CDR3 nucleotides are TGTGCCAGCAGCCTACAGGGCCCCAGGGGCACTGAAGCTTTCTTT. The chain is built from TRBV7-9 and TRBJ1-1; D is possibly TRBD1 (6 bases). This CDR3 has 15 amino acids. Germline lookup yields CDR1 SEHNR and CDR2 FQNEAQ (reference sequence). The germline V and J ends were trimmed by 5 bases and 4 bases, with 17 bases remaining between them. The full variable domain, its missing parts supplied by reference TRBV7-9 and TRBJ1-1, is DTGVSQNPRHKITKRGQNVTFRCDPISEHNRLYWYRQTLGQGPEFLTYFQNEAQLEKSRLLSDRFSAERPKGSFSTLEIQRTEQGDSAMYLCASSLQGPRGTEAFFGQGTRLTVV.